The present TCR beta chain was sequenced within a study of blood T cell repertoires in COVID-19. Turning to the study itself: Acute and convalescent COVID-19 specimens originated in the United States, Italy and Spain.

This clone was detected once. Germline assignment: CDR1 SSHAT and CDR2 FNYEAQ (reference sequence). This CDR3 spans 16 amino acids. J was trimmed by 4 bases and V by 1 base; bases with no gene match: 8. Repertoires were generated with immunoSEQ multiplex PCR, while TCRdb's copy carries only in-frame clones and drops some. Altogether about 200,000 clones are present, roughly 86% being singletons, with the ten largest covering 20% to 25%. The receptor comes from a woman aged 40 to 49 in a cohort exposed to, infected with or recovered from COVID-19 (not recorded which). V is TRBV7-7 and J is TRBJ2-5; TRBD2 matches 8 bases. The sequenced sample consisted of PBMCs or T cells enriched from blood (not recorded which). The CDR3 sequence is CASSLVRGGAGETQYF. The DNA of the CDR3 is TGTGCCAGCAGCTTAGTACGGGGGGGGGCCGGAGAGACCCAGTACTTC.